Presented here are 18 T cell receptor beta chains from one specimen sequenced in a study of T cell repertoires in cytomegalovirus infection. A single record per CDR3 protein comes from TCRdb applying MiXCR to the reads. The table has roughly 630,000 distinct CDR3 sequences, roughly 24% seen once; the top ten hold under 8.5%. Sample: CD8+ T cells from PBMCs. The origin of the receptors is a human donor in good health (CMV status not recorded). Some clones in this sample may be carry-over from other donors' samples.

This clonotype has just a few counts. The chain employs TRBV6-8 and TRBJ2-7, with D perhaps TRBD1 (6 bases). Germline V lookup: CDR1 MNHGY, CDR2 SAAAGT. V lost 0 bases and J 2 bases, leaving 11 bases between the germline ends. This CDR3 is built from 15 residues. The CDR3 nucleotides read TGTGCCAGCAGTTACTCTCCAGGGGACCCCTACGAGCAGTACTTC. This codes for CASSYSPGDPYEQYF.

The rearrangement links TRBV5-1 to TRBJ1-1, with 7 bases lining up with TRBD1. The trim removed 0 bases at V and 4 bases at J, leaving 6 bases unmatched. The CDR3 has 15 amino acids. Germline CDR1 reads SGHRS; CDR2 reads YFSETQ. The CDR3 coding sequence is TGCGCCAGCAGCTTGGTCGAGGGGGCGGGCACTGAAGCTTTCTTT. This gives the protein CASSLVEGAGTEAFF.

The V gene is TRBV6-5, the J gene TRBJ1-1; D unresolved. Trimming shortened V by 0 bases and J by 2 bases, and 10 bases separated the two germline ends. Germline lookup yields CDR1 MNHEY and CDR2 SVGAGI. This CDR3 spans 15 amino acids. This chain's CDR3 is CASSYSPEFNTEAFF. The CDR3, as DNA: TGTGCCAGCAGTTACTCTCCGGAATTCAACACTGAAGCTTTCTTT.

The chain is built from TRBV13 and TRBJ1-3, with 7 bases fitting TRBD1. Germline CDR1 and CDR2: PRHDT and FYEKMQ (reference sequence). V was pared by 5 bases and J by 0 bases, with 1 base of the junction left unmatched. This CDR3 has 14 residues. CDR3 coding DNA: TGTGCCAGCAGCGCAGGGGGCTCTGGAAACACCATATATTTT. It yields the protein CASSAGGSGNTIYF.

The chain is built from TRBV9 and TRBJ2-3; 11 bases map to TRBD2. Germline-derived CDR1 and CDR2 are SGDLS and YYNGEE. Germline trimming cut 0 bases from V and 4 bases from J; bases unmatched to any gene: 7. The length of the CDR3 is 17 residues. This CDR3 is CASSVESTSGGADTQYF. The CDR3 nucleotides read TGTGCCAGCAGCGTAGAGTCCACTAGCGGGGGAGCAGATACGCAGTATTTT.

Note on this clonotype: One end of the junction does not line up with germline, which may come from a read error. The chain uses TRBV7-8 and TRBJ2-1, with TRBD1 matching 12 bases. The CDR3 spans 21 residues. Per germline, CDR1 SGHVS and CDR2 FQNEAQ. CDR3 in DNA: TGTGTCAGCAGCCTATCCCGGGACAGGGGGCAAGTAAAGGATTTCTACAATGAGCAGTTCTTC. This encodes CVSSLSRDRGQVKDFYNEQFF.

Comment on this clonotype: The junction shows a germline mismatch at one end, possibly a read error. This chain connects TRBV7-9 to TRBJ2-3, with unresolved D. The CDR3 is 13 amino acids. CDR1 and CDR2 from the germline V gene are SEHNR and FQNEAQ (reference sequence). The CDR3 spells CVSSLSGTDTQYF. CDR3 coding DNA: TGTGTCAGCAGCTTATCGGGCACAGATACGCAGTATTTT.

This clonotype was picked up many times. The chain uses TRBV7-6 and TRBJ2-2, with D possibly TRBD1 on 6 matching bases. The CDR3 sequence is 15 residues long. Trimming took off 5 bases at V and 1 base at J, with 11 bases between the two ends. CDR1 and CDR2 from the germline V gene are SGHVS and FNYEAQ. The CDR3 loop is CASSGPGQNTGELFF. The CDR3 region has the DNA TGTGCCAGCAGCGGGCCGGGACAGAACACCGGGGAGCTGTTTTTT.

The V gene is TRBV29-1, the J gene TRBJ2-1; 7 bases are shared with TRBD1. Germline CDR1 SQVTM, CDR2 ANQGSEA. CDR3 length: 14 residues. V was clipped by 7 bases and J by 0 bases; unmatched bases: 6. The CDR3 DNA is TGCAGCGCCCGGGACAGCAGCTCCTACAATGAGCAGTTCTTC. As protein: CSARDSSSYNEQFF.

The CDR3 protein is CASSLWDSPLHF. CDR3 coding DNA: TGTGCCAGCAGTTTGTGGGATTCACCCCTCCACTTT. The rearrangement links TRBV12-3 or TRBV12-4 to TRBJ1-6, with unresolved D. The CDR3 length is 12 residues. V lost 3 bases and J lost 8, with 5 bases in between.

This clonotype was counted only a few times. This chain joins TRBV6-5 and TRBJ2-5; 11 bases align to TRBD2. V shed 7 bases, J shed 5 bases, and the junction held 9 bases outside the gene matches. This CDR3 spans 15 amino acids. The germline V gene has CDR1 MNHEY and CDR2 SVGAGI. The CDR3 region has the DNA TGTGCCAGCACCCGAACTAGCGGGGGCTGGGAGACCCAGTACTTC. Its protein product is CASTRTSGGWETQYF.

Of note for this clonotype: A junction boundary mismatches the germline segment, possibly from a read error. The genes are TRBV7-6 and TRBJ2-1, with D perhaps assigned TRBD1 or TRBD2 (5 bases each). This CDR3 is 14 amino acids long. The germline gives CDR1 SGHVS, CDR2 FNYEAQ. For the CDR3, the DNA is TGTGCTAGCAGCGAAGATGGGGGATTTGATGAGCAGTTCTTC. Translating it yields CASSEDGGFDEQFF.

V gene TRBV4-2 combines with J gene TRBJ2-6; D gene uncertain. The germline CDR1 and CDR2 sequences are LGHNA and YNFKEQ. Trimming pared 0 bases from V and 4 bases from J, leaving 10 bases between. The CDR3 runs to 16 residues. The CDR3 loop is CASSQDSALGANVLTF. DNA of the CDR3: TGTGCCAGCAGCCAAGATTCGGCTCTGGGGGCCAACGTCCTGACTTTC.

The chain couples TRBV19 to TRBJ1-2; D is undetermined. With 10 bases removed from V and 6 bases from J, the gap between germline ends came to 12 bases. There are 11 residues in the CDR3. Germline V gene sequence: CDR1 LNHDA, CDR2 SQIVND (reference sequence). CDR3 nucleotide sequence: TGTGCCACCGAAGGGAATAATGGCTACACCTTC. This sequence encodes CATEGNNGYTF.

This clonotype came up a few times. V usage is TRBV6-5 and J usage is TRBJ2-3; D might be TRBD2 (6 bases). CDR3 length: 12 amino acids. V lost 8 bases and J lost 2, with 8 bases in between. CDR1 and CDR2 from the germline V gene are MNHEY and SVGAGI. The CDR3 DNA reads TGTGCCAGCGGGGGGATCACAGATACGCAGTATTTT. Its protein product is CASGGITDTQYF.

With respect to this clonotype: A much larger clone differs by one base, so this may be a read error. This chain links TRBV7-6 with TRBJ2-2, with D maybe TRBD2 (6 bases). The CDR3 totals 18 residues. Germline CDR1 SGHVS, CDR2 FNYEAQ. DNA for the CDR3: TGTGCCAGCAGAGTATTTGCATCCGGGACTCAAAACACCTGGGAGCTGTTTTTT. As protein: CASRVFASGTQNTWELFF.

The chain couples TRBV5-1 to TRBJ2-3; D may match TRBD1 or TRBD2 (5 bases each). Trimming cost V 0 bases and J 5 bases, with 16 bases left between them. Germline CDR1 reads SGHRS; CDR2 reads YFSETQ. This CDR3 region has 16 residues. CDR3 in amino acids: CASSLAPGPNRDTQYF. CDR3 DNA sequence: TGCGCCAGCAGCTTGGCCCCGGGACCCAACCGAGATACGCAGTATTTT.

This chain joins TRBV6-1 and TRBJ2-6; D perhaps matches TRBD2 (6 bases). The V end lost 2 bases, the J end lost 0 bases, and 17 bases lay between the germline ends. Looked up from germline, CDR1 is MNHNS and CDR2 is SASEGT. CDR3 length: 19 amino acids. DNA for the CDR3: TGTGCCAGCAGTGAATACCCCCAGGAGGGCTACTCTGGGGCCAACGTCCTGACTTTC. Protein product: CASSEYPQEGYSGANVLTF.